In its sample, the clone carrying this TCR beta chain was seen a few times. This sample is drawn from a study of identical twins. CDR3 length equals 15 residues. Germline-derived CDR1 and CDR2 are MNHEY and SVGAGI. The V end lost 4 bases, the J end lost 6 bases, and 19 bases lay between the germline ends. Unique molecular identifiers were in the cDNA, with template-switch universal primer binding. Each CDR3 protein is one row after TCRdb ran MiXCR on the 5' RACE reads. The repertoire holds over 600,000 distinct CDR3 sequences, about 20% seen once, with roughly 4% in the top ten. In addition, the sample was reused for a study of T cells expressing NK-cell markers. As that study records: Only alpha-beta TCR T cells were sorted in several experiments, using an anti-gamma-delta TCR antibody.

This sequence originates from a woman between 18 and 30 years old in good health. The V and J genes are TRBV6-5 and TRBJ2-7; D remains unclear. Sequencing was performed on PBMCs. CDR3 amino acids: CASSSPYVPSGEQYF. As DNA, the CDR3 is TGTGCCAGCAGTTCCCCTTATGTCCCCTCCGGCGAGCAGTACTTC.